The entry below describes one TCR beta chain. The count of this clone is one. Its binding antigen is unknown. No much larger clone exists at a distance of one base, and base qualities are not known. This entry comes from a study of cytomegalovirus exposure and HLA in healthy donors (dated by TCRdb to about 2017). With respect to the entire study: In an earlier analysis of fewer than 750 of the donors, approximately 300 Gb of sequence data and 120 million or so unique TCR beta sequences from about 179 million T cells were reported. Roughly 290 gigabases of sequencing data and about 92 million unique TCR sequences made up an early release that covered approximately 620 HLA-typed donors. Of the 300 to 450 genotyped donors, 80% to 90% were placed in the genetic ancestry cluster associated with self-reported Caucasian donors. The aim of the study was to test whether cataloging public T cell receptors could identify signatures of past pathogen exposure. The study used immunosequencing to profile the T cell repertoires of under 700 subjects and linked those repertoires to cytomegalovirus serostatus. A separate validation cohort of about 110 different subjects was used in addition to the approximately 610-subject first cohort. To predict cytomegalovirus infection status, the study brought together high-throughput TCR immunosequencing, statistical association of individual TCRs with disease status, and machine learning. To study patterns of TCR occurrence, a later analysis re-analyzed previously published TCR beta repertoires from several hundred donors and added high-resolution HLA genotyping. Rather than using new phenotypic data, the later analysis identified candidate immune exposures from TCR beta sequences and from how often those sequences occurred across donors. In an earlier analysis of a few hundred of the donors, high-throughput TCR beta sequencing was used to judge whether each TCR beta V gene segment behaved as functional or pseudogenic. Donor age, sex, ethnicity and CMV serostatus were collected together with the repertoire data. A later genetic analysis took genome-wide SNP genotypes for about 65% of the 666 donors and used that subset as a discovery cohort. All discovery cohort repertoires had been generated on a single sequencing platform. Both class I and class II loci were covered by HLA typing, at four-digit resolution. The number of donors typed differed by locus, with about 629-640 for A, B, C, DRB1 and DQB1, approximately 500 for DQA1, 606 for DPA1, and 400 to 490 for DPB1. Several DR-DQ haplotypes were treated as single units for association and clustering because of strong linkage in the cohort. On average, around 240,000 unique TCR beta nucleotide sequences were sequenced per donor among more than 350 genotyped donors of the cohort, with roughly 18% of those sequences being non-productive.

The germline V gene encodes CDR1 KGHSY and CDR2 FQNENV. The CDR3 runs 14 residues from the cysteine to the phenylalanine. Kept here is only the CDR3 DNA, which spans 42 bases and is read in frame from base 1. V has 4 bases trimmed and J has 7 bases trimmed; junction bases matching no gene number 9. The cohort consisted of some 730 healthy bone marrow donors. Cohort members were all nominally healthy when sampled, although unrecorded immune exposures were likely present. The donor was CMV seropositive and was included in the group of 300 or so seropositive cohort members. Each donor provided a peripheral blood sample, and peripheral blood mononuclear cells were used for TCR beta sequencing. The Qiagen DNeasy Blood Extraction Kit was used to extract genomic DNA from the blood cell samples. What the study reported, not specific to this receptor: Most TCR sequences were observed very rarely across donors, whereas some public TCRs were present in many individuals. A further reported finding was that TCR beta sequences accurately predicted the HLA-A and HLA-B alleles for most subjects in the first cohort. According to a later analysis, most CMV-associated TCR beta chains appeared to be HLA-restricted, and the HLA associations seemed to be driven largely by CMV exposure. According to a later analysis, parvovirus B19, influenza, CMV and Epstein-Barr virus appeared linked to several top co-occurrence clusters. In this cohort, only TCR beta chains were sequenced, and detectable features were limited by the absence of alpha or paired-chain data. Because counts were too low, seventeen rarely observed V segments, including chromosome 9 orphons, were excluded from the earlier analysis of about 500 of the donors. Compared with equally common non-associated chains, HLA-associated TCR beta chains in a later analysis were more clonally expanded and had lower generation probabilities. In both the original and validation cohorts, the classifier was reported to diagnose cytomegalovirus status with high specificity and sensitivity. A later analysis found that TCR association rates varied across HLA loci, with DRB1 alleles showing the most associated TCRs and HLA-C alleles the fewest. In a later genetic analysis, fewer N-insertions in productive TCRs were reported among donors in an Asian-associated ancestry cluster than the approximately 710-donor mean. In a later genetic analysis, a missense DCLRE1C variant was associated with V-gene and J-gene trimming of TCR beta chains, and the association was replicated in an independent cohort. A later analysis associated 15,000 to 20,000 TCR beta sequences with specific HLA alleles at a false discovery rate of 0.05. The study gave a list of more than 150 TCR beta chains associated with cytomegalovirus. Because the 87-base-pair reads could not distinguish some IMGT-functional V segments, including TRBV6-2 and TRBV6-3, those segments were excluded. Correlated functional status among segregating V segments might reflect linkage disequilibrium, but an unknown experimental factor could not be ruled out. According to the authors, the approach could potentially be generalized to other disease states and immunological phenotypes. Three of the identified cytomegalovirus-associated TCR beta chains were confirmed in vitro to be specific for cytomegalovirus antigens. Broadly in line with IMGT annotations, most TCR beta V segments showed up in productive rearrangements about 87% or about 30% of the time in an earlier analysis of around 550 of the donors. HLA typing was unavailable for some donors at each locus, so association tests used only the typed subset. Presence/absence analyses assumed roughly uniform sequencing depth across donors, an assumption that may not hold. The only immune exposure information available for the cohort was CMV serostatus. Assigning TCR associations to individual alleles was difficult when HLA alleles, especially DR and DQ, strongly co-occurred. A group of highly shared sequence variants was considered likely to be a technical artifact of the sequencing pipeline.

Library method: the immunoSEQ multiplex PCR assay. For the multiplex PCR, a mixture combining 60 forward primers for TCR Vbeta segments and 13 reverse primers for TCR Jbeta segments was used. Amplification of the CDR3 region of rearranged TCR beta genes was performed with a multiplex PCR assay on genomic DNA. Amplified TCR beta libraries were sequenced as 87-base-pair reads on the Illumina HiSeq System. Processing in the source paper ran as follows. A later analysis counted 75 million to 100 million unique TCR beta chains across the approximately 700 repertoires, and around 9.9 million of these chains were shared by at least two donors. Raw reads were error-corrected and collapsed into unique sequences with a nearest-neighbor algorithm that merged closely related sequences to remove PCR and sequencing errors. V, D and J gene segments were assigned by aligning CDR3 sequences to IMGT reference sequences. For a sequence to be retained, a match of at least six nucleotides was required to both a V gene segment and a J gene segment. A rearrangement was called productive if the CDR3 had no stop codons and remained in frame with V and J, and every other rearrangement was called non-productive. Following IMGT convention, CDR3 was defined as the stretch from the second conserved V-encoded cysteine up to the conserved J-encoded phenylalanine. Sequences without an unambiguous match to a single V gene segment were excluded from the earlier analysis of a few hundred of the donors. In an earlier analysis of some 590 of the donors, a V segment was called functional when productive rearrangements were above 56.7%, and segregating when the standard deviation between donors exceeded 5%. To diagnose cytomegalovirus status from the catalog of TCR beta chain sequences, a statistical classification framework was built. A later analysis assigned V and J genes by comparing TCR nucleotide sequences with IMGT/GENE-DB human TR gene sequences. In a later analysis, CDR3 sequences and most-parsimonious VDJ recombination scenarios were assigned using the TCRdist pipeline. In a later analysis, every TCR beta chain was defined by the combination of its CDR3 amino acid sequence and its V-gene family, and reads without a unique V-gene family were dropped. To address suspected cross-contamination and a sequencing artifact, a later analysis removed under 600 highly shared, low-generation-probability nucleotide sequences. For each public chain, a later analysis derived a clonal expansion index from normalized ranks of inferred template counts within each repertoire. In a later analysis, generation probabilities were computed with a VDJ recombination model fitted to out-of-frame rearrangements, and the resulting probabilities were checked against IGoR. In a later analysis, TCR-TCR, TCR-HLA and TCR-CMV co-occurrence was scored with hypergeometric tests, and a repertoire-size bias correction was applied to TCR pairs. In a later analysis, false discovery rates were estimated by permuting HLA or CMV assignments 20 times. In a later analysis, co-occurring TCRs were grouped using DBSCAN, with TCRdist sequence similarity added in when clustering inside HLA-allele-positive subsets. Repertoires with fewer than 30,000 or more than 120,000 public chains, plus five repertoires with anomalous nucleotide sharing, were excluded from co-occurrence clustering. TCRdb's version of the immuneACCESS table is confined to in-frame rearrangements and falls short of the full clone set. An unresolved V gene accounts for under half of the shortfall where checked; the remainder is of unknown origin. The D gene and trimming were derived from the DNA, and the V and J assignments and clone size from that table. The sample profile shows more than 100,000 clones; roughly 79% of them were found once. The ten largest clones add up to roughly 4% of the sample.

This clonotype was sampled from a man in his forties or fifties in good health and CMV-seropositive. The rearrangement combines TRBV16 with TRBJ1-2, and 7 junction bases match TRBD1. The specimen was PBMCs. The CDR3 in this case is CASSRARGEAGYTF. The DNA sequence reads TGTGCCAGCAGCCGTGCCAGGGGGGAGGCTGGCTACACCTTC. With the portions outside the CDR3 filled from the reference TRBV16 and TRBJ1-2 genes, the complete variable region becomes GEEVAQTPKHLVRGEGQKAKLYCAPIKGHSYVFWYQQVLKNEFKFLISFQNENVFDETGMPKERFSAKCLPNSPCSLEIQATKLEDSAVYFCASSRARGEAGYTFGSGTRLTVV.